A single sample gave rise to the 11 T cell receptor beta chains below, sequenced in a study of CD8 T cells in Susac syndrome. Reverse transcription of roughly 0.45 to 1 ug RNA used random hexamers. TCRdb re-called the immunoSEQ multiplex PCR reads through MiXCR, storing one row per CDR3 protein. The sample has approximately 110,000 distinct CDR3 sequences; more than 90% are singletons. The source material was CD4+ T cells from PBMCs. The receptors stem from a human donor in good health.

V usage is TRBV30 and J usage is TRBJ2-5; 7 bases fit TRBD2. CDR3 length: 14 amino acids. The V segment lost 4 bases and the J segment 5 bases; nucleotides outside the gene matches: 10. Germline loops: CDR1 GTSNPN, CDR2 SVGIG (reference sequence). In DNA form, the CDR3 reads TGTGCCTGGATAGGCGGGAGCAACGCGGAGACCCAGTACTTC. Protein: CAWIGGSNAETQYF. Complete variable domain (other parts from reference TRBV30 and TRBJ2-5): SQTIHQWPATLVQPVGSPLSLECTVEGTSNPNLYWYRQAAGRGLQLLFYSVGIGQISSEVPQNLSASRPQDRQFILSSKKLLLSDSGFYLCAWIGGSNAETQYFGPGTRLLVL.

This chain joins TRBV5-6 and TRBJ2-2; D may be TRBD1 or TRBD2 (5 bases each). The CDR3 length is 15 residues. Germline lookup yields CDR1 SGHDT and CDR2 YYEEEE. Trimming shortened V by 5 bases and J by 5 bases, and 16 bases separated the two germline ends. The CDR3 DNA follows: TGTGCCAGCAGTTCCGGGACGGTTTCAACCGGGGAGCTGTTTTTT. This encodes CASSSGTVSTGELFF.

The chain employs TRBV5-1 and TRBJ2-3; 7 bases map to TRBD1. CDR1 and CDR2 from the germline V gene are SGHRS and YFSETQ. V gave up 2 bases and J gave up 0 bases; unmatched junction bases: 9. There are 17 residues in the CDR3. The CDR3 coding sequence is TGCGCCAGCAGCTTTTGGTACGGGACAGCTAGCACAGATACGCAGTATTTT. It codes for CASSFWYGTASTDTQYF.

The rearrangement uses TRBV7-2 and TRBJ2-7; D tentatively reads TRBD1 or TRBD2 (7 bases each). CDR3 length equals 16 residues. Germline V gene sequence: CDR1 SGHTA, CDR2 FQGNSA. V was clipped by 0 bases and J by 4 bases, with 16 bases between them. The CDR3 DNA reads as TGTGCCAGCAGCTTAGCCGACAGGGAGGGCCTTTACGAGCAGTACTTC. Amino acids: CASSLADREGLYEQYF.

This rearrangement joins TRBV15 to TRBJ2-1, with 10 positions matching TRBD2. This CDR3 region has 16 residues. Trimming cost V 1 base and J 9 bases; bases outside gene matches: 9. Germline V gene sequence: CDR1 LNHNV, CDR2 YYDKDF (reference sequence). The CDR3 DNA is TGTGCCACCAGCAGAGGTCAACTAGCGGGGCACCGTGAGCAGTTCTTC. Residues: CATSRGQLAGHREQFF.

CDR3 residues: CASSIAAANYGYTF. In DNA, the CDR3 is TGTGCCAGTAGTATAGCGGCAGCTAACTATGGCTACACCTTC. The genes are TRBV19 and TRBJ1-2; D gene uncertain. The CDR3 length is 14 residues. Germline V gene lookup returns CDR1 LNHDA and CDR2 SQIVND (reference sequence). The V and J ends lost 1 base and 0 bases respectively, with 6 bases between them.

This chain links TRBV15 with TRBJ1-2, with no clear D. The CDR3 runs to 15 residues. The V and J ends lost 6 bases and 5 bases respectively, with 19 bases between them. In germline, CDR1 is LNHNV, CDR2 YYDKDF (reference sequence). CDR3 nucleotides: TGTGCCACCAGTAGAAGAGAGGGAGATGAGTATGGCTACACCTTC. This gives the protein CATSRREGDEYGYTF.

This chain links TRBV7-2 with TRBJ2-5; tentatively, D is TRBD2 (6 bases). Germline values: CDR1 SGHTA, CDR2 FQGNSA. V gave up 0 bases and J gave up 1 base, with 12 bases separating them. The CDR3 has 16 residues. The CDR3 region is CASSLAGVGGQETQYF. CDR3 DNA sequence: TGTGCCAGCAGCTTAGCTGGCGTCGGGGGCCAAGAGACCCAGTACTTC.

Here the CDR3 reads CAWSRGQVSQPQHF. CDR3 in DNA: TGTGCCTGGAGTCGCGGACAGGTTAGTCAGCCCCAGCATTTT. The rearrangement uses TRBV30 and TRBJ1-5; 7 bases are a match to TRBD1. Germline CDR1 reads GTSNPN; CDR2 reads SVGIG (reference sequence). This CDR3 contains 14 residues. Unmatched junction bases numbered 7, after V lost 2 bases and J lost 6 bases.

This clonotype appeared once. V is TRBV7-2 and J is TRBJ2-1, with TRBD1 matching 7 bases. Looked up from germline, CDR1 is SGHTA and CDR2 is FQGNSA. The CDR3 loop spans 15 amino acids. Trimming took 3 bases from V and 5 from J; bases not matched to a gene: 7. DNA for the CDR3: TGTGCCAGCAGCTTCGACAGGGCTTTCAACAATGAGCAGTTCTTC. Translation: CASSFDRAFNNEQFF.

This chain uses TRBV30 with TRBJ2-1, with D possibly being TRBD1 (5 bases). Germline values: CDR1 GTSNPN, CDR2 SVGIG (reference sequence). Between the trimmed V and J ends, which lost 4 bases and 9 bases, there was a span of 10 bases. This CDR3 is built from 11 residues. In DNA form, the CDR3 reads TGTGCCTGGACCCAGGGTATTGAGCAGTTCTTC. This gives the protein CAWTQGIEQFF.